These T cell receptor beta chains were read from a single sample in a study of tumor and adjacent non-tumor tissue in lung cancer. Each CDR3 protein is one row after TCRdb ran MiXCR on the multiplex PCR reads. The sample lists 84,000 or so distinct CDR3 sequences, 61% occurring once. Input material: lung tumor tissue. The receptor set was obtained from a man aged 70 or older with non-small cell lung cancer. CDR3s include the opening cysteine and the closing phenylalanine or tryptophan. Each record gives: D gene, V gene, clone size, J gene, CDR3 DNA, CDR3 protein. D genes are given only for firm matches. Clone size is stated in some rows and not others, as once, few, many or a class when expanded.

d_call: TRBD1; v_call: TRBV7-9; clone_size: -; j_call: TRBJ2-4; cdr3_nt: TGTGCCAGCAGCGCCTCACAGGGGGCCAAAAACATTCAGTACTTC; cdr3_aa: CASSASQGAKNIQYF
d_call: TRBD1; v_call: TRBV5-4; clone_size: -; j_call: TRBJ2-7; cdr3_nt: TGTGACAGCAGCGTGGGACAGGGACGCTACGAGCCGTGCTTC; cdr3_aa: CDSSVGQGRYEPCF
d_call: -; v_call: TRBV24-1; clone_size: -; j_call: TRBJ1-5; cdr3_nt: TGTGCCACAAGTGGAGGTGATAGGGAGCCCCAGCATTTT; cdr3_aa: CATSGGDREPQHF
d_call: -; v_call: TRBV6-6; clone_size: many; j_call: TRBJ1-3; cdr3_nt: TGTGCCAGCAGTTACGAACAGTACTCTGGAAACACCATATATTTT; cdr3_aa: CASSYEQYSGNTIYF
d_call: -; v_call: TRBV5-5; clone_size: -; j_call: TRBJ1-2; cdr3_nt: TGTGCCAGCAGCTTGGGGGTTTACAAGGACTATGGCTACACCTTC; cdr3_aa: CASSLGVYKDYGYTF
d_call: -; v_call: TRBV4-1; clone_size: -; j_call: TRBJ2-1; cdr3_nt: TGCGCCAGCAGCCAAATCAGGGACCCGTGGCTGTTCTTC; cdr3_aa: CASSQIRDPWLFF
d_call: -; v_call: TRBV12-5; clone_size: -; j_call: TRBJ2-3; cdr3_nt: TGTGCTAGTGCCCTGGCCGTGTCAGACACAGATACGCAGTATTTT; cdr3_aa: CASALAVSDTDTQYF
d_call: TRBD1; v_call: TRBV11-3; clone_size: -; j_call: TRBJ2-7; cdr3_nt: TGTGCCAGCACTATGACAGGGGGCAACGATCAGTACTTC; cdr3_aa: CASTMTGGNDQYF
d_call: -; v_call: TRBV11-2; clone_size: -; j_call: TRBJ1-3; cdr3_nt: TGTGCCAGCAGCTGCTCCCCAGCAGGTCGGCGGGCCTCTGGGAACACCATATATTTT; cdr3_aa: CASSCSPAGRRASGNTIYF
d_call: TRBD2; v_call: TRBV18; clone_size: few; j_call: TRBJ2-5; cdr3_nt: TGTGCCAGCTCACCACCACGTCGGGGTGTAGGGCTAGCGGGGCCCTACCAAGAGACCCAGTACTTC; cdr3_aa: CASSPPRRGVGLAGPYQETQYF
d_call: TRBD2; v_call: TRBV11-2; clone_size: -; j_call: TRBJ2-7; cdr3_nt: TGTGCCTGCAGCCCGGGAGGGACTAGCGAGAGCCCCTACGAGCAGTACTTC; cdr3_aa: CACSPGGTSESPYEQYF
d_call: -; v_call: TRBV4-2; clone_size: -; j_call: TRBJ1-4; cdr3_nt: TGTGCCAGCATCCGAGGGGCACAGCATGCAACTAATGAAAAACTGTTTTTT; cdr3_aa: CASIRGAQHATNEKLFF
d_call: -; v_call: TRBV6-6; clone_size: many; j_call: TRBJ1-5; cdr3_nt: TGTGCCAGCAGGCAGGGTGATCAGCCCCAGCATTTT; cdr3_aa: CASRQGDQPQHF
d_call: -; v_call: TRBV11-2; clone_size: -; j_call: TRBJ2-1; cdr3_nt: TGTGCCGGGGCCCCGGCCGTAGTGGGTCAGCAGTTCTTC; cdr3_aa: CAGAPAVVGQQFF
d_call: -; v_call: TRBV11-3; clone_size: -; j_call: TRBJ2-1; cdr3_nt: TGTACCAGCAGCTTAGATCGGGGAACTAACAGTGAGCAGTCCTTC; cdr3_aa: CTSSLDRGTNSEQSF
d_call: -; v_call: TRBV28; clone_size: many; j_call: TRBJ2-3; cdr3_nt: TGTGCCACCAGGGGGGGAGATACGCAGTATTTT; cdr3_aa: CATRGGDTQYF
d_call: -; v_call: TRBV11-2; clone_size: -; j_call: TRBJ2-5; cdr3_nt: TGTGCCAGGAGCTTAGTACTGGGATCAAAGGCCCAGTACTTC; cdr3_aa: CARSLVLGSKAQYF
d_call: TRBD1; v_call: TRBV14; clone_size: -; j_call: TRBJ2-7; cdr3_nt: TGTGCCAGCAGCCAAGTAAGGGGGCGCTATTACGACCAGTACTTC; cdr3_aa: CASSQVRGRYYDQYF
d_call: TRBD1; v_call: TRBV5-5; clone_size: -; j_call: TRBJ1-1; cdr3_nt: TGTGTCAGCACCTTCAGGGACAGGGTCAACACTGAAGCTTTCTTT; cdr3_aa: CVSTFRDRVNTEAFF
d_call: -; v_call: TRBV13; clone_size: -; j_call: TRBJ1-3; cdr3_nt: TGTGCCAGCAACTTAAAGAGGACCAGCTCCGGAAACACCATATATTTT; cdr3_aa: CASNLKRTSSGNTIYF
d_call: -; v_call: TRBV6-5; clone_size: -; j_call: TRBJ2-7; cdr3_nt: TGTGACAGCAGTTCCCCTACCAAACGCATGGGAACCCCCTACGAGCAGTACTTC; cdr3_aa: CDSSSPTKRMGTPYEQYF
d_call: TRBD1; v_call: TRBV28; clone_size: few; j_call: TRBJ1-6; cdr3_nt: TGTGCCAGCAGCAACCCGGGACAGGGTCATAATTCACCCCTCCACTTT; cdr3_aa: CASSNPGQGHNSPLHF
d_call: -; v_call: TRBV10-3; clone_size: many; j_call: TRBJ2-5; cdr3_nt: TGTGCCATCAAAGGACAGTTCCAAGAGACCCAGTACTTC; cdr3_aa: CAIKGQFQETQYF
d_call: TRBD2; v_call: TRBV5-1; clone_size: -; j_call: TRBJ2-3; cdr3_nt: TGCGCCAGCAGCTTGGATCTAGCGGCTGGCACAGATACGCGGTATTTT; cdr3_aa: CASSLDLAAGTDTRYF
d_call: -; v_call: TRBV6-6; clone_size: -; j_call: TRBJ1-2; cdr3_nt: TGTGTCAGCAATTACTCCCCAGGTCCGGTCTCCTATCGCTCTGGCTACACCTTC; cdr3_aa: CVSNYSPGPVSYRSGYTF
d_call: TRBD2; v_call: TRBV7-9; clone_size: many; j_call: TRBJ2-7; cdr3_nt: TGTGCCAGCAGGGCGGGAGTATCTACCTACGAGCAGTACTTC; cdr3_aa: CASRAGVSTYEQYF
d_call: TRBD2; v_call: TRBV7-9; clone_size: -; j_call: TRBJ2-2; cdr3_nt: TGTGCCAGCAGCTCCCCCCCTGGGACTAGCGGGAGGCTATACACCGGGGAGCTGTTTTTT; cdr3_aa: CASSSPPGTSGRLYTGELFF